This T cell receptor (beta chain) came from a study of cytomegalovirus exposure and HLA in healthy donors. Notes on the study in general: Fewer N-insertions than the 666-donor mean were reportedly shown by an Asian-associated ancestry cluster in a later analysis. The only immune exposure information that was available was CMV serostatus.

On this clone: Antigen specificity is unknown.

Primers included in the PCR were 60 Vbeta and 13 Jbeta primers. Assay: immunoSEQ multiplex PCR; the TCRdb copy retains only in-frame clones and omits some. The sample records 100,000 or so clones, 76% being singletons. Trimming stripped 4 bases from V and 2 bases from J, with 2 bases between. Germline loops: CDR1 KGHSY, CDR2 FQNENV. There are 11 residues in the CDR3. The sample taken for sequencing was PBMCs. This sequence was found in a man aged 40-50 years in good health and CMV-seronegative. The V gene is TRBV16, the J gene TRBJ2-5; D is uncertain. CDR3 DNA sequence: TGTGCCAGCAGCCCACAAGAGACCCAGTACTTC. As protein: CASSPQETQYF.